These 14 T cell receptor beta chains came from one sample sequenced in a study of identical twins. TCRdb fed the 5' RACE reads into MiXCR, producing one record per CDR3 protein. This table has 420,000 or so distinct CDR3 sequences, roughly 18% appearing once. Sample: naive T cells sorted from blood. The receptors here all came from a man in his forties or fifties in good health.

This chain's CDR3 is CASNFISSTEAFF. CDR3 bases: TGCGCCAGCAATTTTATCTCAAGCACTGAAGCTTTCTTT. The V and J genes are TRBV5-1 and TRBJ1-1; D remains unclear. The V end was cut by 6 bases, the J end by 4 bases, with 13 bases between. The germline V gene has CDR1 SGHRS and CDR2 YFSETQ. CDR3 size: 13 residues.

In regard to this clonotype: This may come from a read error, since a much larger clone is one base off. The limits of the CDR3 on the DNA are not certain, so only TCRdb's listed CDR3 is given. The V call is TRBV28, the J call TRBJ2-5. Including both end residues, the CDR3 is 13 amino acids long. Germline-derived CDR1 and CDR2 are MDHEN and SYDVKM. CDR3 region: CASSPVGMGTRYF.

This clonotype came up many times. V is TRBV6-1 and J is TRBJ2-7; 8 nucleotides match TRBD2. V was clipped by 5 bases and J by 1 base; unmatched bases: 4. The germline CDR1 and CDR2 sequences are MNHNS and SASEGT. The CDR3 extends over 14 amino acids. DNA for the CDR3: TGTGCCAGCAGTCGGGGACTAGGGTCCTACGAGCAGTACTTC. Translated, it gives CASSRGLGSYEQYF.

V and J are TRBV24-1 and TRBJ2-3; TRBD1 matches at 8 bases. CDR1 and CDR2 (germline): KGHDR, SFDVKD. Trimming took 4 bases from V and 5 from J; bases not matched to a gene: 7. The CDR3 runs 15 residues. The chain's CDR3 is CATSDPTGVGDTQYF. In nucleotides, the CDR3 is TGTGCCACCAGTGACCCGACAGGGGTAGGAGATACGCAGTATTTT.

The chain has TRBV7-6 and TRBJ2-1; perhaps TRBD2 as D (6 bases). Germline V gene lookup returns CDR1 SGHVS and CDR2 FNYEAQ. The CDR3 extends over 17 amino acids. The V gene lost 4 bases and the J gene lost 2 bases, with 18 bases spanning the gap. The CDR3 sequence: CASSSRMGGYTYNEQFF. The CDR3 DNA reads TGTGCCAGCAGCTCTCGGATGGGGGGTTATACCTACAATGAGCAGTTCTTC.

This clonotype occurred a few times. This chain joins TRBV25-1 and TRBJ2-1, with 7 bases that match TRBD2. The germline gives CDR1 MGHDK, CDR2 SYGVNS. The CDR3 extends over 13 amino acids. V shed 11 bases and J 5 bases; nucleotides not matched to a gene: 9. CDR3 bases: TGTGCCTCTGGGAGGGTTTACAACAATGAGCAGTTCTTC. It encodes CASGRVYNNEQFF.

The chain joins TRBV7-2 to TRBJ2-7; the D gene is possibly TRBD2 (6 bases). Germline values: CDR1 SGHTA, CDR2 FQGNSA. The CDR3 consists of 15 residues. Between the trimmed V and J ends, which lost 2 bases and 3 bases, there was a span of 14 bases. CDR3 region: CASSLILARGYEQYF. CDR3 nucleotide sequence: TGTGCCAGCAGCTTAATACTAGCACGGGGCTACGAGCAGTACTTC.

This clonotype has a handful of counts. The rearrangement uses TRBV7-9 and TRBJ2-5, with D perhaps being TRBD1 or TRBD2 (5 bases each). Trimming stripped 3 bases from V and 5 bases from J, with 13 bases between. The CDR3 consists of 14 residues. Per the germline V gene, CDR1 is SEHNR and CDR2 is FQNEAQ (reference sequence). The CDR3 sequence: CASSLGVRAETQYF. The CDR3 bases are TGTGCCAGCAGCTTGGGGGTGAGGGCCGAGACCCAGTACTTC.

This clonotype has ten or more counts. The gene calls are TRBV4-1 and TRBJ2-1; 11 nucleotides line up with TRBD2. CDR1 MGHRA and CDR2 YSYEKL come from the germline V gene. V lost 4 bases, J lost 8 bases, and 7 bases stayed unmatched. The CDR3 runs to 15 residues. As DNA, the CDR3 is TGCGCCAGCAGCCTAGCGGGGGGGTCGGGGGATGAGCAGTTCTTC. Translation: CASSLAGGSGDEQFF.

The gene calls are TRBV5-6 and TRBJ2-5, with 8 bases identical to TRBD2. This CDR3 spans 14 amino acids. V lost 2 bases, J lost 5 bases, and 5 bases stayed unmatched. Germline V gene data show CDR1 as SGHDT and CDR2 as YYEEEE. CDR3 loop: CASSFPTSAETQYF. The CDR3 nucleotides read TGTGCCAGCAGCTTCCCGACTAGCGCGGAGACCCAGTACTTC.

Turning to this clonotype: Germline is not matched at one junction end, which may reflect a read error. The V and J genes are TRBV5-1 and TRBJ2-2; 10 bases agree with TRBD1. The CDR3 spans 16 residues. Germline CDR1 reads SGHRS; CDR2 reads YFSETQ. The CDR3 nucleotides read TGCGCCGGCAGCTTGGACAGGGGGGCGAACACCGGGGAGCTGTTTTTT. This sequence encodes CAGSLDRGANTGELFF.

The chain couples TRBV7-2 to TRBJ2-5; TRBD1 might be the D (5 bases). The CDR3 runs to 14 residues. Trimming pared 4 bases from V and 6 bases from J, leaving 15 bases between. The germline gives CDR1 SGHTA, CDR2 FQGNSA. Here the CDR3 reads CASSSAPAGKTQYF. The CDR3 DNA follows: TGTGCCAGCAGCTCTGCCCCGGCAGGGAAGACCCAGTACTTC.

This clonotype was counted many times. The chain has TRBV4-2 and TRBJ1-4, with D tentatively TRBD1 (6 bases). This CDR3 has 14 residues. CDR1 and CDR2 (germline): LGHNA, YNFKEQ. The V end was cut by 6 bases, the J end by 5 bases, with 13 bases between. The CDR3 loop is CASSVDRSNEKLFF. The CDR3 DNA is TGTGCCAGCAGTGTCGACAGGTCAAATGAAAAACTGTTTTTT.

This clonotype was counted once. The chain combines TRBV19 with TRBJ2-1; no definite D call. The germline CDR1 and CDR2 sequences are LNHDA and SQIVND (reference sequence). The V and J ends lost 4 bases and 7 bases respectively, with 5 bases between them. CDR3 length equals 11 residues. Here the CDR3 reads CASSNVNEQFF. DNA of the CDR3: TGTGCCAGTAGTAATGTAAATGAGCAGTTCTTC.